This TCR beta chain comes out of a study of blood T cells in healthy people across ages. Across the study: When template switching was applied, about one barcoded beta molecule was captured per two T cells.

Overall study results and limits: Across the age range, TCR beta diversity per million T cells fell in a roughly linear way.

Trimming stripped 4 bases from V and 2 bases from J, with 6 bases between. The length of the CDR3 is 11 residues. The V gene's germline CDR1 is SQVTM and CDR2 ANQGSEA. A minimum of 6 micrograms of total RNA was extracted per sample. This clonotype occurred many times. What it binds is unknown. Using a J-beta primer mix together with a sample-barcoded 5' primer, a second PCR was run for roughly 6 to 12 cycles. TCRdb called the 5' RACE reads again in MiXCR, with one record for every CDR3 protein. Here the sample spans about 1.8 million distinct CDR3 sequences, less than 50% being singletons. The sequencing input was blood. This chain joins TRBV29-1 and TRBJ2-7; tentative D call: TRBD2 (6 bases). This TCR came from a woman between 40 and 50 years old in good health. The CDR3 here is CSVGGAYEQYF. CDR3 in DNA: TGCAGCGTTGGGGGGGCCTACGAGCAGTACTTC.